The entry below describes one T cell receptor beta chain. The antigen is not known. This sample was taken from a study of shared clonotypes between healthy human individuals. Overall study findings and caveats: Unshared clonotypes carried lower generation probabilities than those common to all four donors.

The material for each subset, its genomic DNA, was split evenly across several immunoSEQ plates. Sequencing used immunoSEQ multiplex PCR; TCRdb keeps in-frame clones, though not all of them. The sample yields over a million clones, 95% to 97% seen once. V shed 1 base and J 4 bases; nucleotides not matched to a gene: 10. The CDR3 covers 17 residues. Germline-derived CDR1 and CDR2 are LGHNA and YSLEER. Sample: naive CD4+ T cells sorted from blood. The subset: CD45RA+ positively selected. The chain combines TRBV4-3 with TRBJ2-1; 7 bases are shared with TRBD2. The receptor's source is a man aged 30 to 39 in good health. This CDR3 is CASSQVFYGRVYNEQFF. DNA for the CDR3: TGCGCCAGCAGCCAAGTTTTCTATGGGAGGGTGTACAATGAGCAGTTCTTC.